This T cell receptor (beta chain) was recovered during a study of T cell responses to AZD1222 COVID-19 vaccine listed by TCRdb under 2021. Context from the whole study: A total of under 250 trial participants underwent TCR sequencing, of whom 200 to 220 had received two doses of AZD1222 and roughly 26 had received two doses of the MenACWY control vaccine. Enrollment into the trials was organized by age into subgroups of 18-55, 56-69 and 70-plus years, and those subgroups contained roughly 140, 27 and 60 TCR-sequenced participants, respectively. Broad study findings and their caveats: CD4 TCRs associated with the vaccine covered the entire spike protein, and the dominant responses were in regions 160-218 and 743-854. After two AZD1222 doses, spike-specific TCR breadth and depth were significantly higher than at day 0 and than in MenACWY recipients. Only a handful of AZD1222 recipients were SARS-CoV-2 seropositive at baseline, limiting conclusions about previously exposed vaccinees. Reportedly, almost half of the unique spike-specific TCRs recognized epitopes lying outside the regions that are mutated in the B.1.351 and B.1.1.7 variants. No day 14 peak-response samples were available, so repertoires were characterized only after the peak T cell response. Most participants were white British and females outnumbered males, and the authors suggested that clonal diversity may have been underestimated. The 56-69-year group was small, and its depth increase did not reach significance, likely because of low power.

The CDR3 regions of human TCRbeta chains were subjected to immunosequencing. As for the original processing: TCRs in the repertoires were matched against a reference library of SARS-CoV-2-specific TCRs that had been generated with the MIRA antigen-specificity platform. Breadth was defined as the fraction of unique TCRs that were SARS-CoV-2-associated. Depth was defined as the fraction of total T cells that were SARS-CoV-2-associated. Each spike-specific TCR was assigned to its reactive spike region and to a CD4 or CD8 class using the MIRA data. Log10-transformed breadth and depth values were compared by one-way ANOVA with Sidak's multiple comparisons tests. TCRdb's version of the immuneACCESS table is confined to in-frame rearrangements and falls short of the full clone set. An unresolved V gene accounts for under half of the shortfall where checked; the remainder is of unknown origin. V, J and clone size are those of that table, while D and trimming were read from the DNA. This sample is represented by 250,000 to 300,000 clones; about 94% of them were singletons. 0.5% to 0.65% of the sample is held by the ten biggest clonotypes.

Including cysteine and phenylalanine, the CDR3 has 18 amino acids. Only the CDR3 DNA is retained, 54 bases long and in frame from the first base. Trimmed from V: 0 bases; trimmed from J: 5 bases; junction bases lacking a gene match: 10. From the germline V gene (reference sequence), CDR1 is SGHNT and CDR2 is YYREEE. The time point label corresponds to: about 28 days (+/-7) after the second vaccine dose. AZD1222 recipients whose second dose came at about 4 weeks and those whose second dose came at about 12 weeks were combined into one group, since spike-specific TCR depth and breadth did not differ between the two schedules. Samples from vaccinated people were obtained from the UK trials COV001 and COV002, which included a single-blind randomized controlled phase 2/3 trial of AZD1222 (ChAdOx1 nCoV-19) in healthy adults. Trial participant PBMC samples were collected at day 0 and day 28 after the second dose for TCRbeta chain sequencing.

As for this clone: The antigen this receptor binds is unknown. No clone much larger than this one lies a single base away; base qualities are absent.

This TCR derives from an adult who received the AZD1222 COVID-19 vaccine. Sequenced material: peripheral blood, taken 28 days after the second AZD1222 dose. The rearranged chain carries TRBV5-4 and TRBJ2-3, with 12 bases in between that match TRBD2. The nucleotide sequence reads as follows: TGTGCCAGCAGCTTGGAGCTAGCGGGGGGGCCGGCCGGAGATACGCAGTATTTT. Its coded protein is CASSLELAGGPAGDTQYF. Joined to the reference TRBV5-4 and TRBJ2-3 proteins, this CDR3 gives the full variable domain: ETGVTQSPTHLIKTRGQQVTLRCSSQSGHNTVSWYQQALGQGPQFIFQYYREEENGRGNFPPRFSGLQFPNYSSELNVNALELDDSALYLCASSLELAGGPAGDTQYFGPGTRLTVL.